This T cell receptor beta chain was documented in a study of CD8 T cells in ankylosing spondylitis (dated by TCRdb to 2016 to 2017). Turning to the overall study: To find TCR variants linked to disease, the study profiled T cell receptor beta repertoires in ankylosing spondylitis patients and healthy donors. The full study cohort was made up of 25 ankylosing spondylitis patients and around 100 healthy donors. Peripheral blood was sampled, and synovial fluid was additionally collected from ankylosing spondylitis patients.

This clonotype appeared a few times. Its antigen has not been determined. No clone much larger than this one lies a single base away; base qualities are absent. Sequenced on an Illumina HiSeq 2500. Quantitative 5'-RACE with molecular barcodes was the method used to prepare the TCR beta libraries. Concerning the study's data processing: To identify disease-linked TCR variants, a new computational method was used, one built on a probabilistic model of VDJ rearrangement. TCRdb cleaned the public reads at Q25 with fastp, built clones with MiXCR and kept in-frame beta chains. All rows with the same CDR3 protein become a single entry with the most common DNA and genes. TCRdb's processing, not the authors', yielded these V and J calls. The sample yields a few hundred thousand distinct CDR3 sequences; approximately 22% were counted once. Approximately 14% of the sample goes to the ten largest clones. What the authors observed across the whole study: Blood from ankylosing spondylitis patients appeared to be characterized by a TCR beta motif composed of about eight highly homologous amino acid variants. The disease-linked clones had a CD8+ phenotype and were found at relatively low frequencies in peripheral blood. According to the report, matched synovial fluid samples from ankylosing spondylitis patients were significantly enriched for the disease-linked clones. Some motif variants were previously reported in synovial fluid and blood of reactive arthritis patients, suggesting common disease-initiation mechanisms.

The sample taken for sequencing was blood, either unsorted or a sorted T cell fraction (not recorded which). The receptor comes from a male donor with ankylosing spondylitis or in good health (not recorded which).

The CDR3 reads CASSLSRDKTFNEQFF. The base sequence is TGTGCCAGCAGCTTAAGCCGGGACAAGACTTTCAATGAGCAGTTCTTC. The rearrangement combines TRBV7-3 with TRBJ2-1; TRBD1 is a weak D gene call, 6 bases matching. V sheds 1 base and J sheds 6 bases, leaving 16 bases between their ends. The germline V gene supplies CDR1 SGHTA and CDR2 FQGTGA. There are 16 amino acids in the CDR3, from cysteine to phenylalanine inclusive. The DNA shown is the 48-base CDR3, in frame from base 1.